The rows below give T cell receptor beta chains drawn from one sample of a study of control samples from healthy donors and cancer patients. This table comes from immunoSEQ multiplex PCR, and its TCRdb copy is limited to in-frame clones, with some not included. The sample has hundreds of thousands of clones, around 79% seen once. The sample was PBMCs. These receptors came from an older woman with lung cancer. The CDR3 runs from the conserved cysteine through the conserved F or W. Fields, in order: CDR3 DNA, CDR3 protein, J gene, clone size, D gene, V gene. The D gene is left open where the match is weak. Clone size, where shown, is once, few, many, or a class for clones that have expanded.

cdr3_nt: TGTGCCAGCAGCATCTTTAGGGGAGGTACAGATAGGCAGGGCTACACCTTC
cdr3_aa: CASSIFRGGTDRQGYTF
j_call: TRBJ1-2
clone_size: NA
d_call: NA
v_call: TRBV28

cdr3_nt: TGCGCCAGCAGCTTGGAGGCAGTCTCTGGAAACACCATATATTTT
cdr3_aa: CASSLEAVSGNTIYF
j_call: TRBJ1-3
clone_size: NA
d_call: NA
v_call: TRBV5-1

cdr3_nt: TGTGCCAGCAGCCCGGACAGGAGAAACACCGGGGAGCTGTTTTTT
cdr3_aa: CASSPDRRNTGELFF
j_call: TRBJ2-2
clone_size: NA
d_call: TRBD1
v_call: TRBV5-6

cdr3_nt: TGTGCCAGCAGTTACGGGAACGAGCAGTTCTTC
cdr3_aa: CASSYGNEQFF
j_call: TRBJ2-1
clone_size: NA
d_call: NA
v_call: TRBV6-6

cdr3_nt: TGTGCCAGCAGTTCCGGACTAGCGGGAGGCACCGGGGAGCTGTTTTTT
cdr3_aa: CASSSGLAGGTGELFF
j_call: TRBJ2-2
clone_size: NA
d_call: TRBD2
v_call: TRBV7-8

cdr3_nt: TGTGCCAGCTCATCGGGACCCGTGGACTATGGCTACACCTTC
cdr3_aa: CASSSGPVDYGYTF
j_call: TRBJ1-2
clone_size: NA
d_call: NA
v_call: TRBV18

cdr3_nt: TGTGCCAGCAGGACTGATTGGAGTAATTCACCCCTCCACTTT
cdr3_aa: CASRTDWSNSPLHF
j_call: TRBJ1-6
clone_size: NA
d_call: NA
v_call: TRBV27

cdr3_nt: TGTGCCAGCTCACCAAAGACAGGGGGCGTAGACTATGGCTACACCTTC
cdr3_aa: CASSPKTGGVDYGYTF
j_call: TRBJ1-2
clone_size: NA
d_call: TRBD1
v_call: TRBV18

cdr3_nt: TGCGCCAGCAGCCACCCCGTGGCGGGTCAGAGGGCCACAGATACGCAGTATTTT
cdr3_aa: CASSHPVAGQRATDTQYF
j_call: TRBJ2-3
clone_size: NA
d_call: NA
v_call: TRBV4-1

cdr3_nt: TGTGCCAGCTCATCACAGGGAAGCGCTAATGAAAAACTGTTTTTT
cdr3_aa: CASSSQGSANEKLFF
j_call: TRBJ1-4
clone_size: NA
d_call: NA
v_call: TRBV18

cdr3_nt: TGTGCCAGCTCTCCCCGGGACAGGGTCTATGGCTACACCTTC
cdr3_aa: CASSPRDRVYGYTF
j_call: TRBJ1-2
clone_size: NA
d_call: TRBD1
v_call: TRBV18

cdr3_nt: TGCGCCAGCAGCGAGCCGACAGGCGACGAGCAGTACTTC
cdr3_aa: CASSEPTGDEQYF
j_call: TRBJ2-7
clone_size: NA
d_call: NA
v_call: TRBV5-1

cdr3_nt: TGTGCCAGCAACGTGGGACAGGGCTCCCGAGCTTTCTTT
cdr3_aa: CASNVGQGSRAFF
j_call: TRBJ1-1
clone_size: NA
d_call: TRBD1
v_call: TRBV28

cdr3_nt: TGTGCCAGCAGCTTATTGGGACAGGCCTTCTCTGGGGCCAACGTCCTGACTTTC
cdr3_aa: CASSLLGQAFSGANVLTF
j_call: TRBJ2-6
clone_size: NA
d_call: TRBD1
v_call: TRBV7-3

cdr3_nt: TGTGCCAGCAGCGCCCGGGACTCGGGAGTTTATGGCTACACCTTC
cdr3_aa: CASSARDSGVYGYTF
j_call: TRBJ1-2
clone_size: NA
d_call: NA
v_call: TRBV7-9

cdr3_nt: TGCGCCAGCAGCTACCGACAGGAACCTAATTCACCCCTCCACTTT
cdr3_aa: CASSYRQEPNSPLHF
j_call: TRBJ1-6
clone_size: NA
d_call: NA
v_call: TRBV5-1

cdr3_nt: TGTGCCAGCAGCCACCGTAAGGCTGAAGCTTTCTTT
cdr3_aa: CASSHRKAEAFF
j_call: TRBJ1-1
clone_size: once
d_call: NA
v_call: TRBV3-1/TRBV3-2

cdr3_nt: TGTGCCACGAGATGGACAGGGGGTAGCAATCAGCCCCAGCATTTT
cdr3_aa: CATRWTGGSNQPQHF
j_call: TRBJ1-5
clone_size: NA
d_call: TRBD1
v_call: TRBV15

cdr3_nt: TGTGCCAGCTGTTACAGTGCAACTAATGAAAAACTGTTTTTT
cdr3_aa: CASCYSATNEKLFF
j_call: TRBJ1-4
clone_size: NA
d_call: NA
v_call: TRBV2

cdr3_nt: TGTGCCAGCAGAGCGCACATGGGAGAAGGTGGAAACACCATATATTTT
cdr3_aa: CASRAHMGEGGNTIYF
j_call: TRBJ1-3
clone_size: NA
d_call: NA
v_call: TRBV2

cdr3_nt: TGTGCCATCAGTGAGTATAAGAACACCGGGGAGCTGTTTTTT
cdr3_aa: CAISEYKNTGELFF
j_call: TRBJ2-2
clone_size: NA
d_call: NA
v_call: TRBV10-3

cdr3_nt: TGTGCCAGCAGTCGACAGGGGCGAGACACTGAAGCTTTCTTT
cdr3_aa: CASSRQGRDTEAFF
j_call: TRBJ1-1
clone_size: NA
d_call: TRBD1
v_call: TRBV2

cdr3_nt: TGTGCCAGCAGCGGGAATCCTTACGAGCAGTACTTC
cdr3_aa: CASSGNPYEQYF
j_call: TRBJ2-7
clone_size: NA
d_call: NA
v_call: TRBV2

cdr3_nt: TGTGCCAGCAGCGGGGGACAGCTCTACGAGCAGTACTTC
cdr3_aa: CASSGGQLYEQYF
j_call: TRBJ2-7
clone_size: NA
d_call: TRBD1
v_call: TRBV9

cdr3_nt: TGTGCCAGTAGGCCGACCTCTTCCCGGGGATATTCACCCCTCCACTTT
cdr3_aa: CASRPTSSRGYSPLHF
j_call: TRBJ1-6
clone_size: NA
d_call: NA
v_call: TRBV19